The rows below give T cell receptor beta chains drawn from one sample of a study of a mutant IDH1 vaccine in newly diagnosed glioma. Profiling relied on immunoSEQ multiplex PCR, and the TCRdb table lists in-frame clones only, not all of them. The sample lists around 32,000 clones, approximately 90% occurring once. Their antigens remain unidentified. The sample here was peripheral blood mononuclear cells (PBMCs), taken from a glioma patient whose treatment included an IDH1 peptide vaccine. These receptors were obtained from a woman aged 40 to 50 with glioma. Some clones in this sample may be carry-over from other donors' samples. The CDR3 runs from the conserved cysteine through the conserved F or W. A D gene is named only where the DNA matches it firmly. Rows may omit the clone size; those that give it use once, few, many or a size class.

cdr3_nt cdr3_aa d_call clone_size j_call v_call
TGCGCCAGCAGCCCGACCGGGGACGCGGAAAAACTGTTTTTT CASSPTGDAEKLFF . . TRBJ1-4 TRBV4-3
TGTGCCAGCAGTGACCGACAGTACGACAACTACGAGCAGTACTTC CASSDRQYDNYEQYF . . TRBJ2-7 TRBV6-1
TGTGCCAGCAGCTTAGAGGTGGGGAGGCAGAGATCAAACGGAAAACTGTTTTTT CASSLEVGRQRSNGKLFF . . TRBJ1-4 TRBV7-6
TGTGCCGGTGGGGCGGCGGGCTATGGCTACACCTTC CAGGAAGYGYTF . few TRBJ1-2 TRBV30
TGTGCCAGCTCACCAACGCATCCTAGCAATCAGCCCCAGCATTTT CASSPTHPSNQPQHF . . TRBJ1-5 TRBV18
TGTGCCAGTAGTATAGCCGAGGATGGGGCCAACGTCCTGACTTTC CASSIAEDGANVLTF . . TRBJ2-6 TRBV19
TGCGCCAGCAGCCAAGCAGGGGGGAGTGCGAACACCGGGGAGCTGTTTTTT CASSQAGGSANTGELFF . . TRBJ2-2 TRBV4-3
TGTGCCAGCAGCCCCGTTCCCCTTGCGGCGGGAGGCACCGGGGAGCTGTTTTTT CASSPVPLAAGGTGELFF TRBD2 . TRBJ2-2 TRBV7-3
TGTGCCACCAGCAGCTCTCGGGGGCCTAATCAGCCCCAGCATTTT CATSSSRGPNQPQHF . . TRBJ1-5 TRBV15
TGCGCCAGCAGGGATTTATTGGGGGTAGGGACCCCAACTAATGAAAAACTGTTTTTT CASRDLLGVGTPTNEKLFF . . TRBJ1-4 TRBV10-1
TGCGCCAGCAGCCAAGTTGTCCAGGGGCGCGAGCAGTACTTC CASSQVVQGREQYF . once TRBJ2-7 TRBV4-1
TGTGCCAGCAGCACCAACAGGTTCAATCAGCCCCAGCATTTT CASSTNRFNQPQHF . . TRBJ1-5 TRBV21-1
TGCGCCAGCAGCCAAGTAGGGGGACAGGGCAACATTCAGTACTTC CASSQVGGQGNIQYF TRBD1 . TRBJ2-4 TRBV4-1
TGTGCCAGCAGCTTCGGGGGGACCCAGTACTTC CASSFGGTQYF . . TRBJ2-5 TRBV7-2
TGTGCCAGCAGTGACTCTAGCGGGGGGCCAGATACGCAGTATTTT CASSDSSGGPDTQYF TRBD2 few TRBJ2-3 TRBV6-4
TGTGCCAGCAAGGAGGGCCCTACGAACACCGGGGAGCTGTTTTTT CASKEGPTNTGELFF . . TRBJ2-2 TRBV6-4
TGTGCCAGCAGCCTCAGGGGCGAGGGGTATGGCTACACCTTC CASSLRGEGYGYTF . . TRBJ1-2 TRBV7-2
TGTGCCAGCAGCTCCCAGGGATCCGAGCAGTACTTC CASSSQGSEQYF . . TRBJ2-7 TRBV5-4
TGTGCCAGTAAAGGAGATACGGAGGACGATGATGGCTACACCTTC CASKGDTEDDDGYTF . . TRBJ1-2 TRBV19
TGTGCCAGCAGCTTAGAGGACGCCTCGGGGGAGCAGTTCTTC CASSLEDASGEQFF . . TRBJ2-1 TRBV11-3
TGTGCCAGCAGCCCGTCGGGGCGGGGCGCCTACGAGCAGTACTTC CASSPSGRGAYEQYF . . TRBJ2-7 TRBV9
TGTGCCAGCAACGGACTAGCGGGACACAATGAGCAGTTCTTC CASNGLAGHNEQFF TRBD2 . TRBJ2-1 TRBV28
TGTGCCAGCAGCCCCGGGAGGGGGCCCTACGAGCAGTACTTC CASSPGRGPYEQYF . few TRBJ2-7 TRBV5-4
TGTGCCACCAGCCCCAGGGGCAGGGATGCCGCTAACTATGGCTACACCTTC CATSPRGRDAANYGYTF . . TRBJ1-2 TRBV10-3
TGTGCCAGCAGCTTCCGGCGGCTAGGTGGGTACAATGAGCAGTTCTTC CASSFRRLGGYNEQFF . . TRBJ2-1 TRBV5-6
TGTGCCAGCAGCGTCTCTGGCACAGATACGCAGTATTTT CASSVSGTDTQYF . . TRBJ2-3 TRBV9
TGTGCCAGCAGCGACAGGGACTCACCCCAAGAGACCCAGTACTTC CASSDRDSPQETQYF . . TRBJ2-5 TRBV7-9
TGCGCCAGCAGCCAAGTCTCAGTCCAAATCCCAGATACGCAGTATTTT CASSQVSVQIPDTQYF . . TRBJ2-3 TRBV4-3
TGTGCCACCAGCAGAGATCTAGGTTTGCCGCCCTACAATGAGCAGTTCTTC CATSRDLGLPPYNEQFF . . TRBJ2-1 TRBV15
TGTGCCAGCAGCTTAGGGGGGGGGACAGCGAACACCGGGGAGCTGTTTTTT CASSLGGGTANTGELFF . few TRBJ2-2 TRBV11-3
TGTGCCAGCACTTTCGGAACAGGACCTAGCACAGATACGCAGTATTTT CASTFGTGPSTDTQYF . . TRBJ2-3 TRBV7-2
TGCGCCAGCAGCCAAGTGGATATGGGGTTCGTGAACACTGAAGCTTTCTTT CASSQVDMGFVNTEAFF . few TRBJ1-1 TRBV4-1
TGTGCCAGCAACCCGGGACTAGCGAGCAATGAGCAGTTCTTC CASNPGLASNEQFF TRBD2 . TRBJ2-1 TRBV2
TGTGCCAGCAGCTTAAAAGACATTCAGTACTTC CASSLKDIQYF . . TRBJ2-4 TRBV7-2
TGTGCCAGCAGTTTGATGGGGGGCTCTGGAAACACCATATATTTT CASSLMGGSGNTIYF . . TRBJ1-3 TRBV28
TGTGCCAGCTCACCTTCCCCAGATACGCAGTATTTT CASSPSPDTQYF . . TRBJ2-3 TRBV18
TGTGCCAGCAGCACCCCCCGGGGACCTAACTATGGCTACACCTTC CASSTPRGPNYGYTF . . TRBJ1-2 TRBV11-2
TGTGCCAGCAGCCCTAAGACACTTTACATGAACACTGAAGCTTTCTTT CASSPKTLYMNTEAFF . . TRBJ1-1 TRBV5-6
TGTGCCAGCGGTAGCGGGGGATCTTACGAGCAGTACTTC CASGSGGSYEQYF TRBD2 once TRBJ2-7 TRBV28
TGCGCCAGCAGCTTGGACACAACAGGAGGAAACTATGGCTACACCTTC CASSLDTTGGNYGYTF . . TRBJ1-2 TRBV5-1
TGTGCCAGCTCACCAGCCCTATCGAACACCGGGGAGCTGTTTTTT CASSPALSNTGELFF . . TRBJ2-2 TRBV18
TGTGCCACCAGCAGCCAGGACCGGGACACCCAAGAGACCCAGTACTTC CATSSQDRDTQETQYF . once TRBJ2-5 TRBV15
TGTGCCAGCAGCTGGGAAGGGGCAGATACGCAGTATTTT CASSWEGADTQYF . . TRBJ2-3 TRBV5-8
TGTGCCAGCAGCCAAGATCCAGGGCAATCGGGAGAGACCCAGTACTTC CASSQDPGQSGETQYF . . TRBJ2-5 TRBV4-2
TGTGCCAGCAGGCCTAGCGGCGGCGGGTTAGATACGCAGTATTTT CASRPSGGGLDTQYF TRBD2 . TRBJ2-3 TRBV6-5
TGTGCCATCAGCGGTAAAGCTAACTATGGCTACACCTTC CAISGKANYGYTF . . TRBJ1-2 TRBV10-3
TGCAGCGTGTCAGGGACCAACGCCCGCGAGCAGTTCTTC CSVSGTNAREQFF . . TRBJ2-1 TRBV29-1